This paragraph reports one T cell receptor beta chain. Only in-frame clones appear in the TCRdb table, and some are missing; sequencing was by immunoSEQ multiplex PCR. The sample shows over 85,000 clones, 80% to 90% of them seen only once. This entry is derived from a study of blood T cell repertoires in COVID-19. About the study: The cDNA or gDNA used as material had been derived from T cells, B-cell-depleted T cells, or PBMCs.

The germline CDR1 and CDR2 sequences are ENHRY and SYGVKD. After removal of 2 bases from V and 2 bases from J, the junction contained 1 base not matched to a gene. This CDR3 contains 15 residues. Material: peripheral blood. The TCR was taken from a woman aged 80 or older with acute or convalescent COVID-19. The chain recombines TRBV10-3 with TRBJ1-2, with 11 bases aligning to TRBD1. CDR3 region: CAISERDRGNYGYTF. In DNA, the CDR3 is TGTGCCATCAGTGAGAGGGACAGGGGGAACTATGGCTACACCTTC.